Reported below is one T cell receptor (beta chain). Its antigen is as yet unknown. Data came from immunoSEQ multiplex PCR; TCRdb stores just in-frame clones and leaves some out. Found here are under 35,000 clones, around nine tenths of them singletons; the top ten hold approximately 6.6%. CDR3 length: 14 amino acids. Germline V lookup: CDR1 MDHEN, CDR2 SYDVKM. V dropped 8 bases and J dropped 3 bases, with 13 bases sitting between them. This entry comes from a study of T cell responses to AZD1222 COVID-19 vaccine. Turning to the study itself: Both about-4-week and about-12-week second-dose recipients were combined. Study-wide results and limits: Most donors were white British and more were female, and clonal diversity was possibly underestimated. Per reports, nearly half of all spike-specific TCRs target regions that are unmutated in variants.

The specimen was peripheral blood, collected on day 0 of AZD1222 vaccination. This sequence originates from an adult in good health. The chain uses TRBV28 and TRBJ2-2; a weak D match, TRBD1 (5 bases). The CDR3 is CASANTGYTGELFF. CDR3 nucleotide sequence: TGTGCCAGCGCGAATACAGGTTACACCGGGGAGCTGTTTTTT.